Here is one T cell receptor (beta chain) with its context. Its specificity is not known. Deletions cut 2 bases from V and 4 bases from J, with 18 bases between. The CDR3 contains 16 residues. CDR1 SNHLY and CDR2 FYNNEI come from the germline V gene. Approximately 510 ng RNA was reverse transcribed with alpha and beta constant-region primers. Using multiplexing indices, alpha and beta chain libraries were generated apart by chain-specific third strand synthesis. TCRdb called the 5' RACE reads again in MiXCR, with one record for every CDR3 protein. The sample lists about 5,500 distinct CDR3 sequences; over 8% were seen once. This specimen belongs to a study of HIV-infected patients and healthy controls. Background on the study: In 14 of 16 patients, CD4 counts climbed slightly after three months but remained subnormal.

Roughly three months, about 14 weeks, into antiretroviral therapy, follow-up blood was collected. Whole blood was used without fractionation, so all unsorted peripheral T cells were included. Exclusions covered tumors, febrile or AIDS-related illness, and hepatitis B or C coinfection. Broader study findings: HIV-infected repertoires had significantly higher mean Gini indices than controls, possibly reflecting oligoclonality. Comparisons were complicated because patients and controls had unequal numbers of distinct sequences.

The sample here was blood, taken during antiretroviral therapy. The sequence came from an adult with HIV infection. The chain recombines TRBV2 with TRBJ2-7; D possibly corresponds to TRBD2 (5 bases). For the CDR3, the DNA is TGTGCCAGCAGTGAACTCGGACTCGTCTTGGGATACGAGCAGTACTTC. It codes for CASSELGLVLGYEQYF.